This is a list of T cell receptor beta chains from one sample in a study of blood T cell repertoires in COVID-19. Sequencing used immunoSEQ multiplex PCR; TCRdb keeps in-frame clones, though not all of them. Among about 50,000 clones listed, more than 80% were seen once. The specimen was peripheral blood. These receptor sequences come from a human donor in a cohort sampled during active COVID-19. CDR3s include the opening cysteine and the closing phenylalanine or tryptophan. The D gene is left open where the match is weak. Not every row has a clone size; where given, it reads once, few, many or a size class.

j_call v_call d_call clone_size cdr3_nt cdr3_aa
TRBJ1-5 TRBV4-1 . . TGCGCCAGCAGCCAATTATCCTGGCAGGGCAATCAGCCCCAGCATTTT CASSQLSWQGNQPQHF
TRBJ2-5 TRBV2 TRBD2 . TGTGCCAGCAGTGGGTCGGGGACTAGCTATGAGACCCAGTACTTC CASSGSGTSYETQYF
TRBJ2-5 TRBV5-1 TRBD2 . TGCGCCAGCCGCATCTTGCTAGCGGGGGGGCAAGAGACCCAGTACTTC CASRILLAGGQETQYF
TRBJ1-2 TRBV6-2/TRBV6-3 TRBD1 . TGTGCCAGCAGTTACTCGATGCAGGGGGAGTCTAACTATGGCTACACCTTC CASSYSMQGESNYGYTF
TRBJ1-1 TRBV3-1/TRBV3-2 . . TGTGCCAGCAGCCAAGGTGGGGGCTGGAACACTGAAGCTTTCTTT CASSQGGGWNTEAFF
TRBJ2-1 TRBV29-1 . . TGCAGCGTTGAAGGGGGGGGCGCGTTTTATTCATTCAATGAGCAGTTCTTC CSVEGGGAFYSFNEQFF
TRBJ2-3 TRBV5-1 TRBD1 . TGCGCCAGCAGCAAAGGACAGGGGCTTTTCACAGATACGCAGTATTTT CASSKGQGLFTDTQYF
TRBJ2-6 TRBV19 TRBD2 . TGTGCCAGTAGTATAGTAGCGGGGGCCTCTGGGGCCAACGTCCTGACTTTC CASSIVAGASGANVLTF
TRBJ1-3 TRBV29-1 TRBD1 . TGCAGCGTTTTGGGACAGCACTCTGGAAACACCATATATTTT CSVLGQHSGNTIYF
TRBJ2-7 TRBV18 . . TGTGCCAGCTCACCGGGCGGGGTTTCCTACGAGCAGTACTTC CASSPGGVSYEQYF
TRBJ2-1 TRBV6-5 TRBD2 . TGTGCCAGCAGTCGCTCTCCCAACCTAGCGGGGGAGCAGTTCTTC CASSRSPNLAGEQFF
TRBJ1-1 TRBV7-9 . . TGTGCCAGCAGCCCCCACGGGCAGGGTCAGGCGAACACTGAAGCTTTCTTT CASSPHGQGQANTEAFF
TRBJ2-1 TRBV7-9 . . TGTGCCAGCAGCTTTATTACTGGGCCCTACAATGAGCAGTTCTTC CASSFITGPYNEQFF
TRBJ1-1 TRBV11-3 TRBD1 . TGTGCCAGAGATTTTTCACAGGGGGGACACAGGAACACTGAAGCTTTCTTT CARDFSQGGHRNTEAFF
TRBJ2-3 TRBV6-2/TRBV6-3 TRBD1 . TGTGCCAGCAGTCTATACAGGGGGCGGACAGATACGCAGTATTTT CASSLYRGRTDTQYF
TRBJ1-1 TRBV20-1 TRBD1 . TGCAGTGCTAGTTCCGGGACAGGGCTAAACACTGAAGCTTTCTTT CSASSGTGLNTEAFF
TRBJ1-1 TRBV19 . . TGTGCCAGTAGTATATACGACAGTTTTGAAGCTTTCTTT CASSIYDSFEAFF
TRBJ2-7 TRBV6-2/TRBV6-3 TRBD2 once TGTGCCAGCAGTGGAACTAGCGGGGGCCTCTCCTACGAGCAGTACTTC CASSGTSGGLSYEQYF
TRBJ2-7 TRBV7-2 TRBD2 few TGTGCCAGCAGCTTACAGCGGGGCCGCCCGCAGTACTTC CASSLQRGRPQYF
TRBJ2-2 TRBV29-1 TRBD1 . TGCAGCGCTGAGGCAGGGGGGAACACCGGGGAGCTGTTTTTT CSAEAGGNTGELFF
TRBJ2-7 TRBV18 TRBD1 . TGTGCCAGCTCACATGGACAGGGGTTCCACGAGCAGTACTTC CASSHGQGFHEQYF
TRBJ2-2 TRBV12-3/TRBV12-4 . . TGTGCCAGCAGGTCAACAGGACCCGGGGAGCTGTTTTTT CASRSTGPGELFF
TRBJ1-1 TRBV5-4 TRBD1 . TGTGCCAGCAGCTTGGGACAGGGGGCTCGTGAAGCTTTCTTT CASSLGQGAREAFF
TRBJ2-3 TRBV7-7 TRBD2 . TGTGCCAGCAGCCTAATAGCGGGGGGCGGGGATACGCAGTATTTT CASSLIAGGGDTQYF
TRBJ2-6 TRBV7-9 TRBD1 . TGTGCCAGCAGCTTACAACTCGGACAGGGGGCGTCTGGGGCCAACGTCCTGACTTTC CASSLQLGQGASGANVLTF
TRBJ2-3 TRBV7-9 . . TGTGCCAGCAGCTTAGGCAGGATGGGCACAGATACGCAGTATTTT CASSLGRMGTDTQYF
TRBJ2-1 TRBV10-2 TRBD2 . TGCGCCAGCAGAGGACTAGCGATGAATGAGCAGTTCTTC CASRGLAMNEQFF
TRBJ1-2 TRBV29-1 . . TGCAGCGTTGAGGCTCAGGGTAAGGGCTACACCTTC CSVEAQGKGYTF
TRBJ1-3 TRBV19 . . TGTGCCACCGCGGCGCTTTACTCTGGAAACACCATATATTTT CATAALYSGNTIYF
TRBJ2-7 TRBV13 TRBD2 . TGTGCCAGCAGCTCCCGAAGGGCGGGGGGCGGCTACGAGCAGTACTTC CASSSRRAGGGYEQYF
TRBJ2-3 TRBV5-1 TRBD1 . TGCGCCAGCAGCTTGGAGGCAGGGGGTAGAGATACGCAGTATTTT CASSLEAGGRDTQYF
TRBJ1-1 TRBV12-3/TRBV12-4 . . TGTGCCAGCAGGGTGGGACTGGGGGCTTTCTTT CASRVGLGAFF
TRBJ2-5 TRBV6-5 TRBD2 . TGTGCCAGCAGTTCTTTCGGACTAGCGCAAGAGACCCAGTACTTC CASSSFGLAQETQYF
TRBJ2-6 TRBV12-3/TRBV12-4 . few TGTGCCAGCATCGAATCCGGCGTCCTGACTTTC CASIESGVLTF
TRBJ1-2 TRBV5-8 . . TGTGCCAGCAGCTTGTACCAGGGTGGGCTCTATGGCTACACCTTC CASSLYQGGLYGYTF
TRBJ2-5 TRBV12-3/TRBV12-4 . . TGTGCCAGCAGTTTTGGGCAGAAAGAGACCCAGTACTTC CASSFGQKETQYF
TRBJ2-1 TRBV10-3 TRBD2 once TGTGCCATCAGTACCAGCGGGGGGATGGATGAGCAGTTCTTC CAISTSGGMDEQFF
TRBJ2-2 TRBV13 TRBD1 . TGTGCCAGCAGCCTACGGACAGGGGGCGGGACCGGGGAGCTGTTTTTT CASSLRTGGGTGELFF
TRBJ1-3 TRBV6-5 . . TGTGCCAGCAGTTATTCCGGGGGCTCTGGAAACACCATATATTTT CASSYSGGSGNTIYF
TRBJ1-4 TRBV19 TRBD1 . TGTGCCAGTAGTATATCATGGACAGGGATTGAAAAACTGTTTTTT CASSISWTGIEKLFF
TRBJ1-2 TRBV2 TRBD1 once TGTGCCAGCAGGTACCGGGACAGGGACGGGGGCTACACCTTC CASRYRDRDGGYTF
TRBJ2-2 TRBV6-5 . . TGTGCCAGCTCAAGGGGGAACACCGGGGAGCTGTTTTTT CASSRGNTGELFF
TRBJ2-2 TRBV7-9 TRBD2 . TGTGCCAGCAGCTTAGCCGCGGGGGGGCTCACCGGGGAGCTGTTTTTT CASSLAAGGLTGELFF
TRBJ2-3 TRBV6-2/TRBV6-3 . . TGTGCCAGCAGTTACGGGAGACGGGGGGCCTACACAGATACGCAGTATTTT CASSYGRRGAYTDTQYF
TRBJ2-5 TRBV5-1 TRBD2 . TGCGCCAGCAGAGAAAGCGGGGGGGCAGAAGAGACCCAGTACTTC CASRESGGAEETQYF
TRBJ2-5 TRBV7-3 TRBD2 . TGTGCCAGCAGCCCGGGACTTTATAGCGGGGGCCCTCAAGAGACCCAGTACTTC CASSPGLYSGGPQETQYF
TRBJ1-1 TRBV2 . . TGTGCCAGCAGTGTCGAGTGGAACACTGAAGCTTTCTTT CASSVEWNTEAFF
TRBJ1-2 TRBV18 TRBD1 . TGTGCCAGCTCACCAGCAGGGGGCTATGGCTACACCTTC CASSPAGGYGYTF
TRBJ2-5 TRBV9 TRBD2 . TGTGCCAGCAGCGGCCCCAGACTAGCGGGGGGGCTGGAGACCCAGTACTTC CASSGPRLAGGLETQYF
TRBJ2-5 TRBV7-8 . . TGTGCCAGCAGCCCCAGGGGGGTCTTCCGGAAAGTGGAGACCCAGTACTTC CASSPRGVFRKVETQYF
TRBJ2-5 TRBV6-5 . once TGTGCCAGCAGACTAGTGGGCCAAGAGACCCAGTACTTC CASRLVGQETQYF
TRBJ1-5 TRBV3-1/TRBV3-2 . . TGTGCCAGCAGCCTAGACTCAGGGACTAATCAGCCCCAGCATTTT CASSLDSGTNQPQHF
TRBJ2-3 TRBV30 . . TGTGCCTGGAGTGTAGGAGGGGGCCGTGGGGATACGCAGTATTTT CAWSVGGGRGDTQYF
TRBJ2-1 TRBV11-2 TRBD2 . TGTGCCAGCAGCTCCCTAGCGGGGGGCTACAATGAGCAGTTCTTC CASSSLAGGYNEQFF
TRBJ2-7 TRBV6-5 . . TGTGCCAGCACCTCAGGGATGGCAGGGCCCTACGAGCAGTACTTC CASTSGMAGPYEQYF
TRBJ2-2 TRBV10-3 . . TGTGCCATCAGGGGCCCATCGGGAGCCAAGAACACCGGGGAGCTGTTTTTT CAIRGPSGAKNTGELFF
TRBJ1-5 TRBV19 TRBD1 . TGTGCCAGTAATTTGGACAGGGGGCGGCCCGGGTATAGCAATCAGCCCCAGCATTTT CASNLDRGRPGYSNQPQHF
TRBJ1-6 TRBV4-3 TRBD1 few TGCGCCAGCAGCCAAGATTCGGTAGGGGGCCTGAATTCACCCCTCCACTTT CASSQDSVGGLNSPLHF